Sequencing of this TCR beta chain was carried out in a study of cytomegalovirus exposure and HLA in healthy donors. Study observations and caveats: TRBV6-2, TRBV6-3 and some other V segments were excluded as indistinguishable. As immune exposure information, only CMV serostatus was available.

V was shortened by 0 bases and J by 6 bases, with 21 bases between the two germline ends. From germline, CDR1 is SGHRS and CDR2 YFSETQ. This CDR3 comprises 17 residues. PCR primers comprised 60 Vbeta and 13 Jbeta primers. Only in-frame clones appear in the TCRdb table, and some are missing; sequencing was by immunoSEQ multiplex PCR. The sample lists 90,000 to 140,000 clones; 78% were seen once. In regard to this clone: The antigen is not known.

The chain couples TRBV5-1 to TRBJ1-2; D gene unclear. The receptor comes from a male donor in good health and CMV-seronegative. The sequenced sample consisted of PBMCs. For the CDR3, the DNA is TGCGCCAGCAGCTTGGTTCCGGAGGCAGCGGGGTTAAATGGCTACACCTTC. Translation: CASSLVPEAAGLNGYTF.